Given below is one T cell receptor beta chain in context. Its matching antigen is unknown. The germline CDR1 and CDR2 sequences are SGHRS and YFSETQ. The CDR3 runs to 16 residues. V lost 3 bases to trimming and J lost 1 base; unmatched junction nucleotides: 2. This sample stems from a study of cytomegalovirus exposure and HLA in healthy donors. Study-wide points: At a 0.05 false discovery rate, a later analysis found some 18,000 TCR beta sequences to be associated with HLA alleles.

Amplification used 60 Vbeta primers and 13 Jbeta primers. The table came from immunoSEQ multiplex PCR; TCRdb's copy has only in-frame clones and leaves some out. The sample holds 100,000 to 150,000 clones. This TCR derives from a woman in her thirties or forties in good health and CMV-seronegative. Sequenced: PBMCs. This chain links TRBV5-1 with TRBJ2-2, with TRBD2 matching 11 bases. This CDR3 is CASSSLAGGNTGELFF. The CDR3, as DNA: TGCGCCAGCAGCTCCCTAGCGGGGGGGAACACCGGGGAGCTGTTTTTT.